The 15 T cell receptor beta chains presented below share a single source sample, sequenced in a study of follicular helper T cells after annual influenza vaccination. Time point meaning: 2015-2016 season, 7 days after influenza vaccination. Sequencing used immunoSEQ multiplex PCR; TCRdb keeps in-frame clones, though not all of them. Of over a thousand clones listed, just over 85% are singletons. Sequenced here: CXCR5+ CD38- circulating T follicular helper cells from blood, sampled 7 days after influenza vaccination. The subset is: circulating Tfh, non-naive CD4+CXCR5+PD-1+ (ICOS+CD38+ or ICOS-CD38-). Receptor source: an adult who received the influenza vaccine.

The chain is built from TRBV5-4 and TRBJ2-7; D unclear. This CDR3 is 11 amino acids long. Germline loops: CDR1 SGHNT, CDR2 YYREEE (reference sequence). Trimming took 2 bases from V and 5 from J, leaving 5 bases between them. CDR3 amino acids: CASSFYDEQYF. The CDR3 DNA reads as TGTGCCAGCAGCTTCTACGACGAGCAGTACTTC.

V usage is TRBV6-6 and J usage is TRBJ1-5; 10 bases align to TRBD1. Germline CDR1 and CDR2: MNHNY and SVGAGI (reference sequence). The CDR3 contains 15 residues. The V gene end was trimmed by 1 base and the J gene end by 6 bases; junction bases not matched to a gene: 3. The CDR3 loop reads CASSYLGQGFQPQHF. CDR3 nucleotide sequence: TGTGCCAGCAGTTACTTGGGACAGGGGTTTCAGCCCCAGCATTTT.

Only a few counts were recorded for this clone. V gene TRBV19 combines with J gene TRBJ2-6; D is perhaps TRBD1 (5 bases). The CDR3 loop spans 18 amino acids. V lost 5 bases to trimming and J lost 16 bases, with 33 bases between them. Germline loops: CDR1 LNHDA, CDR2 SQIVND (reference sequence). CDR3 nucleotides: TGTGCCAGTAGTTGGCATCGGACAATCACAAAGTCGGGCCAACGTCTGACTTTC. Protein sequence: CASSWHRTITKSGQRLTF. Drawing the rest from reference TRBV19 and TRBJ2-6, the complete variable domain is DGGITQSPKYLFRKEGQNVTLSCEQNLNHDAMYWYRQDPGQGLRLIYYSQIVNDFQKGDIAEGYSVSREKKESFPLTVTSAQKNPTAFYLCASSWHRTITKSGQRLTFGAGSRLTVL.

This clone was recorded once. The chain is built from TRBV5-4 and TRBJ2-6; no firm D call. Germline CDR1 is SGHNT and CDR2 is YYREEE (reference sequence). This CDR3 has 14 amino acids. V was clipped by 5 bases and J by 5 bases, with 11 bases between them. CDR3 amino acids: CASRPQSRANVLTF. In nucleotides, the CDR3 is TGTGCCAGCAGGCCACAAAGTCGGGCCAACGTCCTGACTTTC. Looking up the rest from reference TRBV5-4 and TRBJ2-6 gives the full variable domain: ETGVTQSPTHLIKTRGQQVTLRCSSQSGHNTVSWYQQALGQGPQFIFQYYREEENGRGNFPPRFSGLQFPNYSSELNVNALELDDSALYLCASRPQSRANVLTFGAGSRLTVL.

Concerning this clone: Other DNA sequences in the sample encode the same CDR3. The chain uses TRBV29-1 and TRBJ2-2; 10 nucleotides align to TRBD2. The CDR3 covers 13 residues. Germline CDR1 SQVTM, CDR2 ANQGSEA. J gave up 5 bases and V 6 bases, and 3 bases lay outside the gene matches. CDR3 DNA sequence: TGCAGCGTGAGCGGGAGGGGGACCGGGGAGCTGTTTTTT. As protein: CSVSGRGTGELFF.

The J gene is TRBJ2-1, the V gene TRBV5-1; TRBD1 is a possible D gene (6 bases). V lost 8 bases, J lost 3 bases, and 12 bases lay in between. The length of the CDR3 is 13 residues. The germline V gene has CDR1 SGHRS and CDR2 YFSETQ. The CDR3 DNA reads as TGCGCCAGTTCCCGGGACAACTACAATGAGCAGTTCTTC. It translates to CASSRDNYNEQFF.

The chain employs TRBV28 and TRBJ2-5; TRBD2 might be the D (5 bases). Trimming removed 5 bases from V and 0 bases from J, with 13 bases in between. Germline CDR1 reads MDHEN; CDR2 reads SYDVKM. This CDR3 has 15 residues. The chain's CDR3 is CASSGLTRYQETQYF. CDR3 DNA sequence: TGTGCCAGCAGTGGACTTACTAGGTACCAAGAGACCCAGTACTTC.

About this clone itself: One end of the junction fails to match germline, which may point to a read error. This sequence joins TRBV9 and TRBJ1-1, with D unresolved. The CDR3 covers 13 residues. Germline CDR1 is SGDLS and CDR2 is YYNGEE. CDR3 coding DNA: TGTGCCAACAGCGTAGCGAGGAACACTGAAGCTTTCTTT. Translating it yields CANSVARNTEAFF.

This clone was seen once. CDR3 bases: TGTGCCAGCAAAAACAGGGAAGGCGGGGCCAACGTCCTGACTTTC. It specifies CASKNREGGANVLTF. The rearrangement uses TRBV6-5 and TRBJ2-6; TRBD1 might be the D (6 bases). CDR1 and CDR2 from the germline V gene are MNHEY and SVGAGI. This CDR3 comprises 15 residues. Trimming removed 7 bases at V and 4 bases at J, with 14 bases between.

The gene calls are TRBV28 and TRBJ2-1; TRBD2 is a possible D gene (5 bases). Germline V gene sequence: CDR1 MDHEN, CDR2 SYDVKM. This CDR3 has 17 residues. Trimming shortened V by 1 base and J by 0 bases, and 13 bases separated the two germline ends. CDR3 DNA: TGTGCCAGCAGTTTATTCCTAGGGAGTAGCTCCTACAATGAGCAGTTCTTC. The encoded protein is CASSLFLGSSSYNEQFF.

This chain joins TRBV7-2 and TRBJ2-5, with 9 positions matching TRBD2. With V trimmed by 1 base and J by 4 bases, 7 bases remained unmatched. CDR1 SGHTA and CDR2 FQGNSA come from the germline V gene. This CDR3 is 16 amino acids long. The CDR3 protein is CASSLGLAGFVETQYF. In DNA, the CDR3 is TGTGCCAGCAGCTTAGGCCTAGCGGGGTTTGTAGAGACCCAGTACTTC.

V and J are TRBV9 and TRBJ2-1; D uncertain. V lost 2 bases and J 0 bases, leaving 12 bases between the germline ends. The CDR3 contains 16 residues. In germline, CDR1 is SGDLS, CDR2 YYNGEE. The DNA of the CDR3 is TGTGCCAGCAGCGTTAGGGTAGGCAGCTCCTACAATGAGCAGTTCTTC. This encodes CASSVRVGSSYNEQFF.

The chain uses TRBV5-8 and TRBJ2-1; D may be TRBD1 (5 bases). Germline CDR1 SGHTS, CDR2 YDEGEE. This CDR3 comprises 12 residues. V was cut by 2 bases and J by 8 bases, with 8 bases left in between. The CDR3 region has the DNA TGTGCCAGCAGCTTAGGGGTCTATGAGCAGTTCTTC. The encoded protein is CASSLGVYEQFF. The variable domain in full, with the rest retrieved from reference TRBV5-8 and TRBJ2-1, is EAGVTQSPTHLIKTRGQQATLRCSPISGHTSVYWYQQALGLGLQFLLWYDEGEERNRGNFPPRFSGRQFPNYSSELNVNALELEDSALYLCASSLGVYEQFFGPGTRLTVL.

This clone was counted a single time. The chain carries TRBV4-1 and TRBJ1-1; the D gene is possibly TRBD1 (6 bases). The CDR3 sequence is 15 residues long. Germline V gene lookup returns CDR1 MGHRA and CDR2 YSYEKL. V lost 8 bases, J lost 7 bases, and 23 bases lay in between. The CDR3 region is CASRKVPTGGIEAFF. In DNA, the CDR3 is TGCGCCAGCCGGAAGGTACCGACAGGTGGTATTGAAGCTTTCTTT.

This chain connects TRBV5-1 to TRBJ2-2; 10 nucleotides line up with TRBD2. Germline CDR1 SGHRS, CDR2 YFSETQ. The CDR3 loop spans 16 amino acids. With 1 base clipped from V and 7 bases from J, the junction kept 7 bases outside the gene matches. The chain's CDR3 is CASSLFGTSVNGELFF. In nucleotides, the CDR3 is TGCGCCAGCAGCTTGTTTGGGACTAGCGTAAACGGGGAGCTGTTTTTT.